This entry is about one T cell receptor (beta chain). This specimen belongs to a study of blood T cell repertoires in COVID-19. The table came from immunoSEQ multiplex PCR; TCRdb's copy has only in-frame clones and leaves some out. The table records more than 300,000 clones, around 80% of them present only once. In germline, CDR1 is MNHEY, CDR2 SVGEGT. Trimming at V came to 2 bases and at J to 13 bases, leaving 10 bases not matched to a gene. CDR3 length: 14 amino acids. The chain combines TRBV6-2 or TRBV6-3 with TRBJ2-1, with TRBD1 identical over 8 bases. Sequencing was performed on peripheral blood. This sequence originates from a woman between 45 and 60 years old with acute or convalescent COVID-19. The CDR3: CASSYQNRGLGQFF. CDR3 bases: TGTGCCAGCAGTTACCAAAACAGGGGGTTAGGACAGTTCTTC.